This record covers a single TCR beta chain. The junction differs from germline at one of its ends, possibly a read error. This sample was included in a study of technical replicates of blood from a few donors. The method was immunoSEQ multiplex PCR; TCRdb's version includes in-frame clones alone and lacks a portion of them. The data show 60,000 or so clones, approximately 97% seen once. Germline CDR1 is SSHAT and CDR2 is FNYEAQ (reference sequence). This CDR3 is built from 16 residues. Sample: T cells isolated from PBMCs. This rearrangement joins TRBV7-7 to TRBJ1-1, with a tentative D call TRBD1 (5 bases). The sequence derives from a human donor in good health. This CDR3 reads CASSLAGEGIFAEAFF. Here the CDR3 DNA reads TGTGCTAGCAGCTTAGCGGGGGAGGGTATTTTTGCTGAAGCTTTCTTT. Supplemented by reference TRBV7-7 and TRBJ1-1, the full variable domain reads GAGVSQSPRYKVTKRGQDVTLRCDPISSHATLYWYQQALGQGPEFLTYFNYEAQPDKSGLPSDRFSAERPEGSISTLTIQRTEQRDSAMYRCASSLAGEGIFAEAFFGQGTRLTVV.